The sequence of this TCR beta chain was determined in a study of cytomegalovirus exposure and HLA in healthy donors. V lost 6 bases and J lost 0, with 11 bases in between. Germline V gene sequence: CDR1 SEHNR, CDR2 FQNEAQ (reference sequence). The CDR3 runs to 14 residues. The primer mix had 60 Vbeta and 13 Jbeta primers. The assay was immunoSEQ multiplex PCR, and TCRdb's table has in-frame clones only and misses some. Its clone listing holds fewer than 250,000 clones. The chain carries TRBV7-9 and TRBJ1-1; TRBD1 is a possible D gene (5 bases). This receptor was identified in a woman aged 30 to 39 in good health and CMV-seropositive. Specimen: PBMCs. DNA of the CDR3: TGTGCCAGCAGACTTACAGGTATGAACACTGAAGCTTTCTTT. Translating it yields CASRLTGMNTEAFF.